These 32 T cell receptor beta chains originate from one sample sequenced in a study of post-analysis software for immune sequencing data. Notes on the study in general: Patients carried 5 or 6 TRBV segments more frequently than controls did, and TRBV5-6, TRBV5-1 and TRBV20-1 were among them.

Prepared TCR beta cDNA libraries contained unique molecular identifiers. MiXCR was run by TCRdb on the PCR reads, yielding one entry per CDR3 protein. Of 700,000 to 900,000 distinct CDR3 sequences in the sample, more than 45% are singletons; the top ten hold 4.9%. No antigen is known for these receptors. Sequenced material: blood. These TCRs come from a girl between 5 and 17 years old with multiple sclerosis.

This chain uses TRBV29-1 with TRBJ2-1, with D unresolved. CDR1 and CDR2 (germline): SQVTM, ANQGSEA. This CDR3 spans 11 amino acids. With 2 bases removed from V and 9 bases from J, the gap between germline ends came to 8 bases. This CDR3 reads CSVELGGEQFF. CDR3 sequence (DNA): TGCAGCGTTGAATTGGGTGGTGAGCAGTTCTTC.

Here the CDR3 reads CASRLPEGTGFGYTF. CDR3 sequence (DNA): TGTGCCAGCAGACTCCCGGAGGGGACAGGGTTTGGCTACACCTTC. This sequence joins TRBV28 and TRBJ1-2, with 9 bases lining up with TRBD1. The V and J ends lost 6 bases and 7 bases, in that order; junction bases with no gene match: 12. The CDR3 is made up of 15 amino acids. CDR1 MDHEN and CDR2 SYDVKM come from the germline V gene.

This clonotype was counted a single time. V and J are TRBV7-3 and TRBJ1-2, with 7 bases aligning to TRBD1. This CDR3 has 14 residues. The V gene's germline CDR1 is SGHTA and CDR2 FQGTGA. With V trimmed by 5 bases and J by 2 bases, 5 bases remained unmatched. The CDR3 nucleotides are TGTGCCAGCAGCGAGGGGGCGCGGAACTATGGCTACACCTTC. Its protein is CASSEGARNYGYTF.

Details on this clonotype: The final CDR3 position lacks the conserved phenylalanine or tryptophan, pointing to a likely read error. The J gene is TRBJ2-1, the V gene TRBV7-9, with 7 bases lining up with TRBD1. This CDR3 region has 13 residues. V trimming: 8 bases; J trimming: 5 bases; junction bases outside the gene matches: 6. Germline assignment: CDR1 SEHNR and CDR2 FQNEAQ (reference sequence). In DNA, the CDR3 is TGTGCCAGCGCCGGGACAGTTCACAATGAGCAGTTCATC. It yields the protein CASAGTVHNEQFI.

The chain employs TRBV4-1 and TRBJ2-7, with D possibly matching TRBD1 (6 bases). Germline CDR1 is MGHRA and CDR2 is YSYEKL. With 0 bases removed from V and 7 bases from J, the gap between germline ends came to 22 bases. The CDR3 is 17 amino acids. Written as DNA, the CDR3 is TGCGCCAGCAGCCAAGATATGTGGCAGGGGAAGGACAATGAGCAGTACTTC. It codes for CASSQDMWQGKDNEQYF.

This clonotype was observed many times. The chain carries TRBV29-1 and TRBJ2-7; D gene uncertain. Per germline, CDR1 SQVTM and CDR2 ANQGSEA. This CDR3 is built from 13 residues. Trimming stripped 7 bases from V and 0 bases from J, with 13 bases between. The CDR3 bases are TGCAGCGGCCGATCCAAGAACTCCTACGAGCAGTACTTC. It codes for CSGRSKNSYEQYF.

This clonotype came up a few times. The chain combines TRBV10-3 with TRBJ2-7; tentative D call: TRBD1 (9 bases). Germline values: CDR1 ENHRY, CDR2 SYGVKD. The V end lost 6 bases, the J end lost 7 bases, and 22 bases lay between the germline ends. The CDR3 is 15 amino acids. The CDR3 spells CAIRKGLEGTGEQYF. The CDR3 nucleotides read TGTGCCATCAGAAAGGGACTAGAAGGGACAGGGGAGCAGTACTTC.

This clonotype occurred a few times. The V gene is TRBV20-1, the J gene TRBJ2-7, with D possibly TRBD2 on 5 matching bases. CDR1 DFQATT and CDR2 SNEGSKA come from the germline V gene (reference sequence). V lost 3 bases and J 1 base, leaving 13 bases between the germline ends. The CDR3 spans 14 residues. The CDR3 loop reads CSASPQRRSYEQYF. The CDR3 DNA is TGCAGTGCTAGTCCCCAGCGGAGATCCTACGAGCAGTACTTC.

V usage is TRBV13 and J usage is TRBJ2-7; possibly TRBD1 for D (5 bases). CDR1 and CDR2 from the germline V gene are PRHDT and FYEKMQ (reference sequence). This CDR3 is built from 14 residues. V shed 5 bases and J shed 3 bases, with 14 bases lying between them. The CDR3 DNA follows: TGTGCCAGCAGCGTCACTCTAGGGGACTACGAGCAGTACTTC. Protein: CASSVTLGDYEQYF.

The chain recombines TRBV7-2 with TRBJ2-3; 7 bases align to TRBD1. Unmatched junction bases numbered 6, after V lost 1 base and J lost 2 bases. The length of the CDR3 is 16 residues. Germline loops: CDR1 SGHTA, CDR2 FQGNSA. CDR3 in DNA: TGTGCCAGCAGCTTAGTAGGGGGCAAGAACACAGATACGCAGTATTTT. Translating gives CASSLVGGKNTDTQYF. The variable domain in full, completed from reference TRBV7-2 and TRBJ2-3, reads GAGVSQSPSNKVTEKGKDVELRCDPISGHTALYWYRQSLGQGLEFLIYFQGNSAPDKSGLPSDRFSAERTGGSVSTLTIQRTQQEDSAVYLCASSLVGGKNTDTQYFGPGTRLTVL.

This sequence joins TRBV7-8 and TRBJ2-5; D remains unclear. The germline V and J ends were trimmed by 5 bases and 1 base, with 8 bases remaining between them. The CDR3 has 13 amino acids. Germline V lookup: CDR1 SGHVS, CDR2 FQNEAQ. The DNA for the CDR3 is TGTGCCAGCAGCCCCCAGGTCCAAGAGACCCAGTACTTC. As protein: CASSPQVQETQYF.

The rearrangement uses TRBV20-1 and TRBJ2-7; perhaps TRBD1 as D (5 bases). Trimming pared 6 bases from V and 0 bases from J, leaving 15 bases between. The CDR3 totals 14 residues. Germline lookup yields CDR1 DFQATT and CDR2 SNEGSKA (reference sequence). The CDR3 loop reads CSADFRRGSYEQYF. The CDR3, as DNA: TGCAGTGCAGACTTCCGAAGGGGCTCCTACGAGCAGTACTTC.

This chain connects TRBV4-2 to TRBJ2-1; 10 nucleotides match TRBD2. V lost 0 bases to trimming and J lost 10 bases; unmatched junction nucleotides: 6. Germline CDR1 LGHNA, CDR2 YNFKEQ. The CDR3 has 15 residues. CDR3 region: CASSQDWLAGEEQFF. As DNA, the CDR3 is TGTGCCAGCAGCCAAGATTGGCTAGCGGGAGAAGAGCAGTTCTTC.

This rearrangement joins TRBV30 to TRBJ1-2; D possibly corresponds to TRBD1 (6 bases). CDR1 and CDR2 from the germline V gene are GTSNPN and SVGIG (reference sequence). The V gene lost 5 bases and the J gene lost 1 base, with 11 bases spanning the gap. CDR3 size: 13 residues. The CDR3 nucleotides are TGTGCCTGGGAGGGGGGGGTTAACTATGGCTACACCTTC. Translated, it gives CAWEGGVNYGYTF.

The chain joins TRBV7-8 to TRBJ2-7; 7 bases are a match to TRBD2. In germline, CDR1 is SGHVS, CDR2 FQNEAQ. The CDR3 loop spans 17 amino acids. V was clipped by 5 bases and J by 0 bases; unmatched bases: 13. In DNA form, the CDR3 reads TGTGCCAGCAGCCAGCCGGTTGGCGGGAGAAGCTCCTACGAGCAGTACTTC. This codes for CASSQPVGGRSSYEQYF. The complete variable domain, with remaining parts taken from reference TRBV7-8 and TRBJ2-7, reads GAGVSQSPRYKVAKRGQDVALRCDPISGHVSLFWYQQALGQGPEFLTYFQNEAQLDKSGLPSDRFFAERPEGSVSTLKIQRTQQEDSAVYLCASSQPVGGRSSYEQYFGPGTRLTVT.

Here the CDR3 reads CASMSGRTTDTQYF. The DNA for the CDR3 is TGTGCCAGCATGAGCGGGAGGACCACAGATACGCAGTATTTT. This chain connects TRBV6-6 to TRBJ2-3; 9 nucleotides line up with TRBD2. Germline V lookup: CDR1 MNHNY, CDR2 SVGAGI (reference sequence). V lost 7 bases to trimming and J lost 2 bases; unmatched junction nucleotides: 4. This CDR3 comprises 14 residues.

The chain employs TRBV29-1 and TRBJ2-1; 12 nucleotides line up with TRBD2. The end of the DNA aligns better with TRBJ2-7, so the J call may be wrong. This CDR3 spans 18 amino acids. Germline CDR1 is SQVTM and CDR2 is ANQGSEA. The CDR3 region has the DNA TGCAGCGTTGAAGATCGGGCTAGCGGGAGGGGCTCCTACAATGAGCAGTACTTC. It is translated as CSVEDRASGRGSYNEQYF.

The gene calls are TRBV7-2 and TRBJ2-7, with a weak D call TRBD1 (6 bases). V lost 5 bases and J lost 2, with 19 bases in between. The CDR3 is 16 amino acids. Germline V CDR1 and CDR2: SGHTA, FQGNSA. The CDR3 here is CASSQDGQGIAYEQYF. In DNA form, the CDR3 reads TGTGCCAGCAGCCAGGACGGGCAGGGGATAGCCTACGAGCAGTACTTC.

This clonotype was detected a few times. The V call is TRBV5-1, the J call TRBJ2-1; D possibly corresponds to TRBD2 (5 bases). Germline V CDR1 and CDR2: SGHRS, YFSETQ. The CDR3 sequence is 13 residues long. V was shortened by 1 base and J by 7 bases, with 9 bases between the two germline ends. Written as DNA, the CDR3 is TGCGCCAGCAGCTTGCTGGACTGGAATGAGCAGTTCTTC. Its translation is CASSLLDWNEQFF.

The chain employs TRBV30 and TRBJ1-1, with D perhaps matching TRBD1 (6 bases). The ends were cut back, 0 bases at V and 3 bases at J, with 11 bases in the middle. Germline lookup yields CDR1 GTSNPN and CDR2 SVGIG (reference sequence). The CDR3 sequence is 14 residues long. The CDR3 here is CAWSVRSGDTEAFF. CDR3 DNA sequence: TGTGCCTGGAGTGTGAGGTCAGGGGACACTGAAGCTTTCTTT.

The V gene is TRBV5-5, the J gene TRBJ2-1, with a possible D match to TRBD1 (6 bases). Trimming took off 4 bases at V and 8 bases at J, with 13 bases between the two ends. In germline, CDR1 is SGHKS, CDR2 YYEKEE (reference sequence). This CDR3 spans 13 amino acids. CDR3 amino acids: CASSEGVSDEQFF. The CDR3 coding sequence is TGTGCCAGCAGCGAGGGGGTTAGCGATGAGCAGTTCTTC.

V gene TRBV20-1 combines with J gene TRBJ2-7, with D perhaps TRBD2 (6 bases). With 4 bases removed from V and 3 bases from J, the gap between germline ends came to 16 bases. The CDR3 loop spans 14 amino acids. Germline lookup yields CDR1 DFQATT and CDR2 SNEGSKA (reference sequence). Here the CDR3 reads CSATGGTDLYEQYF. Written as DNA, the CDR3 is TGCAGTGCTACGGGCGGGACGGATCTCTACGAGCAGTACTTC.

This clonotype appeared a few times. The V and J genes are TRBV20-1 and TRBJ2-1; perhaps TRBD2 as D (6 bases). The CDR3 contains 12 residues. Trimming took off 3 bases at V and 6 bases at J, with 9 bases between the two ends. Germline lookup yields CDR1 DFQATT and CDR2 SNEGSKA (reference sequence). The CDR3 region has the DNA TGCAGTGCTAGCATCGGGGGCAATGAGCAGTTCTTC. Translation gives CSASIGGNEQFF.

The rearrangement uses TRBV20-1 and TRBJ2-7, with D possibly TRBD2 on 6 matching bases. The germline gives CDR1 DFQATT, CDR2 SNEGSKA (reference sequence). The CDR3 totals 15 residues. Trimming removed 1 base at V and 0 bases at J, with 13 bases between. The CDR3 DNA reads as TGCAGTGCTAGAGCCCCAGCGGGTAGCTCCTACGAGCAGTACTTC. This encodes CSARAPAGSSYEQYF.

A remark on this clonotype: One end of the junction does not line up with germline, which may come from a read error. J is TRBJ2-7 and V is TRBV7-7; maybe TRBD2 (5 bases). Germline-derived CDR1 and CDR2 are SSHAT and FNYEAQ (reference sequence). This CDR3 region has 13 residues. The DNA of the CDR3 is TGTGCTAGCAGCCGGGATCACTTGGAGGAGCAGTACTTC. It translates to CASSRDHLEEQYF.

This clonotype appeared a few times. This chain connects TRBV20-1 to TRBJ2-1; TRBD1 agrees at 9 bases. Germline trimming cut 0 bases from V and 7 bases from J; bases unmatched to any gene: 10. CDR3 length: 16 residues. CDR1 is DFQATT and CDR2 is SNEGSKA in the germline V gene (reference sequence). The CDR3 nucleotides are TGCAGTGCTAGAGATTCCGGGACAGGGTCGATTAATGAGCAGTTCTTC. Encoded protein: CSARDSGTGSINEQFF.

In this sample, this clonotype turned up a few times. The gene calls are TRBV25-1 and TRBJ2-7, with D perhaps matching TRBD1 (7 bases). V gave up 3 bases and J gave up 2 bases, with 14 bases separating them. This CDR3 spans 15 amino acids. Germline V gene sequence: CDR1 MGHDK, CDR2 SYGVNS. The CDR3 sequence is CASSDWQGGPYEQYF. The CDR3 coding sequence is TGTGCCAGCAGTGACTGGCAGGGGGGCCCCTACGAGCAGTACTTC.

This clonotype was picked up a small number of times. DNA for the CDR3: TGTGCCACCAGTGATGGACTAGCGGGAGTTTACAATGAGCAGTTCTTC. Protein product: CATSDGLAGVYNEQFF. V is TRBV24-1 and J is TRBJ2-1, with TRBD2 matching 13 bases. With V trimmed by 3 bases and J by 4 bases, 2 bases remained unmatched. Germline V lookup: CDR1 KGHDR, CDR2 SFDVKD. The CDR3 consists of 16 residues.

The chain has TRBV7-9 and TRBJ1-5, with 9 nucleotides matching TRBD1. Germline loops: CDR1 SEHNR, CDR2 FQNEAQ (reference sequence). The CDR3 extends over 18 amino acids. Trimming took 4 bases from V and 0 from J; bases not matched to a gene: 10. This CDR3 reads CASSSGQGRALSNQPQHF. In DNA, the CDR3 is TGTGCCAGCAGCTCAGGACAGGGGAGGGCCCTTAGCAATCAGCCCCAGCATTTT.

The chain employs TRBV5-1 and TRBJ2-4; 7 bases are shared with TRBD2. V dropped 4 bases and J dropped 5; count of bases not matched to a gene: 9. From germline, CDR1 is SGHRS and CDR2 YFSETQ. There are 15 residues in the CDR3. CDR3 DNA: TGCGCCAGCAGCCTCTGGGGGGGGGAGGAAAACATTCAGTACTTC. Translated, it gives CASSLWGGEENIQYF. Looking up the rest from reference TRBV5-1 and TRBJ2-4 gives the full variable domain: KAGVTQTPRYLIKTRGQQVTLSCSPISGHRSVSWYQQTPGQGLQFLFEYFSETQRNKGNFPGRFSGRQFSNSRSEMNVSTLELGDSALYLCASSLWGGEENIQYFGAGTRLSVL.

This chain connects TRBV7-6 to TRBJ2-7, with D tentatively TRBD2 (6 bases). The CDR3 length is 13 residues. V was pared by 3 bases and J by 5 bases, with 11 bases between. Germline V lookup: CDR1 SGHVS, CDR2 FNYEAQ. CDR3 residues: CASSFGSINEQYF. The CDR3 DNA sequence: TGTGCCAGCAGCTTCGGGAGTATCAACGAGCAGTACTTC.

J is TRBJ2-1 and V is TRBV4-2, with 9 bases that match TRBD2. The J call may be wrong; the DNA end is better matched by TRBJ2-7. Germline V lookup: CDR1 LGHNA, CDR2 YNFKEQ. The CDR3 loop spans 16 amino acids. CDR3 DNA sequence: TGTGCCAGCAGCCCCGAAGCGACTAGCGGATCCTACGAGCAGTACTTC. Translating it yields CASSPEATSGSYEQYF.